This TCR beta chain stems from a study of graft-versus-host responses after intestinal transplantation. As for the study in general: Multivisceral, liver-intestinal, or isolated intestinal grafts were transplanted into recipients. Whole-study results and caveats: GvH clones were identified in recipient marrow, with some first appearing in ileum or blood. Circulating GvH clones peaking coincided with falling HvG clones soon after transplant. Elevated graft-versus-host to host-versus-graft clonal ratios in allografts were recorded for patients with graft-donor T cell macrochimerism.

Assay: immunoSEQ multiplex PCR; the TCRdb copy retains only in-frame clones and omits some. The sample comprises more than 65,000 clones, roughly nine tenths of which are singletons, and approximately 0.33% rests with the top ten. Turning to this clone: What it binds is unknown.

Trimming pared 3 bases from V and 5 bases from J, leaving 11 bases between. The CDR3 extends over 14 amino acids. From germline, CDR1 is MDHEN and CDR2 SYDVKM. The sequenced sample was unstimulated CD4+ T cells sorted from spleen or lymph node cells, obtained before intestinal transplant. The receptor comes from a human donor who received an intestinal transplant. This rearrangement joins TRBV28 to TRBJ1-5, with D perhaps TRBD1 (5 bases). The CDR3 here is CASSFRGMDQPQHF. The CDR3 DNA reads TGTGCCAGCAGTTTCCGGGGGATGGATCAGCCCCAGCATTTT.